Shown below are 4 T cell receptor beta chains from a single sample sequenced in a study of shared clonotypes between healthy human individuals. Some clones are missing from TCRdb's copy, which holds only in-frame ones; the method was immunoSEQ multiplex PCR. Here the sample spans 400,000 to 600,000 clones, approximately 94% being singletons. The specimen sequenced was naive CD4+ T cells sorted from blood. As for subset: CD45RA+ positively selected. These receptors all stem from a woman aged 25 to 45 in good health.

Written as DNA, the CDR3 is TGCGCCAGCAGCCGAGGACAGAAAGCAGATACGCAGTATTTT. It is translated as CASSRGQKADTQYF. The rearrangement joins TRBV5-1 to TRBJ2-3; maybe TRBD1 (6 bases). V was pared by 4 bases and J by 4 bases, with 13 bases between. CDR3 size: 14 residues. Germline V gives CDR1 SGHRS, CDR2 YFSETQ.

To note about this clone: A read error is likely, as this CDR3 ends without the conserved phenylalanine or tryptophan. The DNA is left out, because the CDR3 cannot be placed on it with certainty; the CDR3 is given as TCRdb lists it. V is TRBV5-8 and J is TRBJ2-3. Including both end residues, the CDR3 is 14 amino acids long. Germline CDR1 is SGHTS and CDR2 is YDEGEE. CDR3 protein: CASSILLTGRERRS.

The CDR3 nucleotides are TGTGCCAGCAGCCCGCCGGGAGGCACAGATACGCAGTATTTT. This codes for CASSPPGGTDTQYF. The chain recombines TRBV7-3 with TRBJ2-3; TRBD2 is a possible D gene (6 bases). Trimming took off 5 bases at V and 1 base at J, with 10 bases between the two ends. CDR3 length: 14 amino acids. Germline V gene sequence: CDR1 SGHTA, CDR2 FQGTGA. The full variable domain, rest sourced from reference TRBV7-3 and TRBJ2-3, is GAGVSQTPSNKVTEKGKYVELRCDPISGHTALYWYRQSLGQGPEFLIYFQGTGAADDSGLPNDRFFAVRPEGSVSTLKIQRTERGDSAVYLCASSPPGGTDTQYFGPGTRLTVL.

This chain's CDR3 is CASASGSQEQFF. CDR3 DNA: TGCGCCAGCGCGAGCGGGAGTCAAGAGCAGTTCTTC. This chain links TRBV5-1 with TRBJ2-1, with 8 bases fitting TRBD2. With V trimmed by 7 bases and J by 10 bases, 7 bases remained unmatched. In germline, CDR1 is SGHRS, CDR2 YFSETQ. The CDR3 is 12 amino acids.